This TCR beta chain was retrieved from a study of post-analysis software for immune sequencing data. The overall study: Clinical courses comprised relapsing-remitting, secondary progressive and progressive-relapsing multiple sclerosis.

Incorporated into the TCR beta cDNA libraries were unique molecular identifiers, which served to reduce PCR and sequencing biases. Researchers reported 520,000 or so cDNA molecules coming from around 1 to 10 million T cells. Using its own MiXCR run on the PCR reads, TCRdb lists one record per CDR3 protein. The sample yields a few hundred thousand distinct CDR3 sequences, less than 35% seen once. About this clonotype: The antigen is undetermined.

There are 17 residues in the CDR3. The germline gives CDR1 SEHNR, CDR2 FQNEAQ (reference sequence). V shed 4 bases, J shed 7 bases, and the junction held 9 bases outside the gene matches. General study findings and limits: Under F measure analysis, samples from one preparation batch co-clustered strongly. When patients were compared with controls, about five TRBV segments were more frequent, TRBV5-6, TRBV5-1 and TRBV20-1 among them. There was significantly lower normalized Chao1 diversity in multiple sclerosis patients than in controls.

The V and J genes are TRBV7-9 and TRBJ1-6; 11 positions agree with TRBD1. The clonotype comes from a girl aged 5-17 years with multiple sclerosis. The sequencing input was blood. CDR3 sequence: CASSSSGTGGRNSPLHF. CDR3 nucleotides: TGTGCCAGCAGCTCCTCCGGGACAGGGGGGCGAAATTCACCCCTCCACTTT.